A selection of T cell receptor beta chains follows, all from one sample in a study of T cells after yellow fever vaccination. TCRdb reanalysed the 5' RACE reads using MiXCR and keeps one entry per CDR3 protein. The sample contains roughly 330,000 distinct CDR3 sequences, around 7.3% of which appear only once. Material: PBMCs, obtained approximately 40 days after the first yellow fever vaccination. These receptors all stem from a man aged 18 to 29 who received the YFV17D yellow fever vaccine. Both conserved end residues are part of each CDR3. The D gene is left open where the match is weak. Clone size is stated in some rows and not others, as once, few, many or a class when expanded.

j_call v_call d_call clone_size cdr3_nt cdr3_aa
TRBJ1-5 TRBV20-1 TRBD1 few TGCAGTGCTAGAGGACAGGGGGCCCAGCCCCAGCATTTT CSARGQGAQPQHF
TRBJ1-5 TRBV15 . few TGTGCCACCAGCAGAGTTAGGCTAGTCAGGGGCAATCAGCCCCAGCATTTT CATSRVRLVRGNQPQHF
TRBJ1-4 TRBV7-9 . many TGTGCCAGCAGCCCCCTCGGGGCAGGGGACGAAAAACTGTTTTTT CASSPLGAGDEKLFF
TRBJ2-5 TRBV3-1 . few TGTGCCAGCAGCCAAGTCATGGGGCGTAGAGAGACCCAGTACTTC CASSQVMGRRETQYF
TRBJ2-1 TRBV25-1 TRBD1 many TGTGCCAGCAGACAACCCGGGACAGGGGTAAATGAGCAGTTCTTC CASRQPGTGVNEQFF
TRBJ1-2 TRBV6-2/TRBV6-3 TRBD1 . TGTGCCAGCAGTTACTCGAGGGACAGCGGCGGCTACACCTTC CASSYSRDSGGYTF
TRBJ2-1 TRBV20-1 TRBD1 many TGCAGTGCTAGAGGGACAGGGGGCTCCTACAATGAGCAGTTCTTC CSARGTGGSYNEQFF
TRBJ2-3 TRBV24-1 . few TGTGCCACCAGTGGTCTGACAGCCCCATTCCTCACAGATACGCAGTATTTT CATSGLTAPFLTDTQYF
TRBJ2-1 TRBV7-9 . . TGTGCCAGCAGCTTAGATGGGCGGGGGCACAATGAGCAGTTCTTC CASSLDGRGHNEQFF
TRBJ2-3 TRBV29-1 . . TGCAGCGTTGAATATCCTAGAGGCACAGATACGCAGTATTTT CSVEYPRGTDTQYF
TRBJ2-1 TRBV10-3 TRBD1 many TGTGCCATCAGTGCTTCCGAGACAGGGGGACACTCCTACAATGAGCAGTTCTTC CAISASETGGHSYNEQFF
TRBJ1-3 TRBV20-1 . . TGCTGTGCTAGTAGGGACTTGTACGTTCCTGGAAACACCATATATTTT CCASRDLYVPGNTIYF
TRBJ2-5 TRBV6-2/TRBV6-3 TRBD2 . TGTGCCAGCAGCCCCTTCCGACTAGCGGGGCAAGAGACCCAGTACTTC CASSPFRLAGQETQYF
TRBJ2-3 TRBV18 . many TGTGCCAGCTCACCAGACAAAAGCACAGATACGCAGTATTTT CASSPDKSTDTQYF
TRBJ2-7 TRBV2 TRBD2 few TGTGCCAGCAGTAGCTCTCCGGGACTAGCGGGAGGCGAGCAGTACTTC CASSSSPGLAGGEQYF
TRBJ1-5 TRBV11-2 . few TGTGCCAGCAGCCAAGGACAGTACAATCAGCCCCAGCATTTT CASSQGQYNQPQHF
TRBJ2-5 TRBV7-3 . . TGTGCCAGCAGCTCCGAAGGAGGGGGCGGGGAGACCCAGTACTTC CASSSEGGGGETQYF
TRBJ2-5 TRBV6-5 TRBD1 many TGTGCCAGCAGTTCCACCGGGACAGGGGGCGGGAAGACCCAGTACTTC CASSSTGTGGGKTQYF
TRBJ1-6 TRBV7-8 TRBD1 . TGTGCCAGTACTACGGGACAGTATAATTCACCCCTCCACTTT CASTTGQYNSPLHF
TRBJ1-1 TRBV7-2 . few TGTGCCAGCAGCTTAGGGCCACGGGAGAACACTGAAGCTTTCTTT CASSLGPRENTEAFF
TRBJ2-3 TRBV5-5 . many TGTGCCAGCAGCTTAGGACTTTCTAGCACAGATACGCAGTATTTT CASSLGLSSTDTQYF
TRBJ2-1 TRBV12-3/TRBV12-4 TRBD2 . TGTGCCTTCAGCCATCGCTCGGGGGGGGTGAGCTCCTACAATGAGCAGTTCTTC CAFSHRSGGVSSYNEQFF
TRBJ2-5 TRBV27 . . TGTGCCAGCAGTTTGCGCCGGGCCTACCAAGAGACCCAGTACTTC CASSLRRAYQETQYF
TRBJ2-1 TRBV19 TRBD1 . TGTGCCAGTAGTATATTAGGACAGGGTGGAAATGAGCAGTTCTTC CASSILGQGGNEQFF
TRBJ1-2 TRBV5-4 . . TGTGCCAGCAGCGCCTCTCAGGCTTCCTTCTATGGCTACACCTTC CASSASQASFYGYTF
TRBJ1-5 TRBV20-1 TRBD1 . TGCAGTGCTGCGACAGGGGCGACGGGTCAGCCCCAGCATTTT CSAATGATGQPQHF
TRBJ2-1 TRBV27 TRBD2 . TGTGCCAGCAGTGACCTCTCCTCTAGCGGGGAGCAGTTCTTC CASSDLSSSGEQFF
TRBJ2-3 TRBV11-1 . few TGTGCCAGCAGCGTAGAAGGAGGCACAGATACGCAGTATTTT CASSVEGGTDTQYF
TRBJ1-6 TRBV28 . . TGTGCCAGCAGTAACCGGGACACCCTCTATAATTCACCCCTCCACTTT CASSNRDTLYNSPLHF
TRBJ1-2 TRBV20-1 . . TGCAGTGCTACGCCGCGGACAGATTTTGGCTACACCTTC CSATPRTDFGYTF
TRBJ1-5 TRBV14 . many TGTGCCAGCAGCCAAGGAGGGGGGAATCAGCCCCAGCATTTT CASSQGGGNQPQHF
TRBJ2-2 TRBV6-1 TRBD1 few TGTGCCACGGACAGGGGAGGTACCGGGGAGCTGTTTTTT CATDRGGTGELFF
TRBJ1-3 TRBV7-2 . . TGTGCCAGCACGAGGGGGGCGGGCAGTGGAAACACCATATATTTT CASTRGAGSGNTIYF
TRBJ2-4 TRBV7-9 . . TGTGCCAGCAGCTTCCCCGCAGCCAAAAACATTCAGTACTTC CASSFPAAKNIQYF
TRBJ2-2 TRBV6-5 . . TGTGCCAGCAGTTACACAGCGGGCGGGAACACCGGGGAGCTGTTTTTT CASSYTAGGNTGELFF
TRBJ1-6 TRBV28 . . TGTGCCAGCAGTTCATCAGGGACATCGAATTCACCCCTCCACTTT CASSSSGTSNSPLHF
TRBJ2-1 TRBV28 TRBD2 many TGTGCCAGCAGTTTTTTGGAACTAGCGGGGGGAACGTCCTACAATGAGCAGTTCTTC CASSFLELAGGTSYNEQFF
TRBJ1-1 TRBV7-2 . many TGTGCCAGCAGCATAAGTTCCACTGAAGCTTTCTTT CASSISSTEAFF
TRBJ1-1 TRBV5-5 TRBD1 . TGTGCCAGCAGCTTCGATGGACAGGACACTGAAGCTTTCTTT CASSFDGQDTEAFF
TRBJ2-1 TRBV7-8 TRBD2 many TGTGCCAGCAGCGGACGGGGCGGGGGAGAGAGTGAGCAGTTCTTC CASSGRGGGESEQFF
TRBJ1-2 TRBV12-3/TRBV12-4 TRBD1 . TGTGCCAGCAGATTGCAGGGGGCTGGTCGCTATGGCTACACCTTC CASRLQGAGRYGYTF
TRBJ1-2 TRBV12-3/TRBV12-4 TRBD1 . TGTGCCAGCAGCCCGGGACAGTTCTCGCTCGGCTACACCTTC CASSPGQFSLGYTF
TRBJ2-3 TRBV5-6 . . TGTGACAGTACGGGCGGCACAGGGCCGTTCTACGATACGCAGTATTTT CDSTGGTGPFYDTQYF
TRBJ2-4 TRBV7-9 . many TGTGCCAGCAGCCTAGCGACAGGGCGAAACATTCAGTACTTC CASSLATGRNIQYF
TRBJ1-1 TRBV5-5 . few TGTGCCAGCAGCTGGTCGACGGAGACTGAAGCTTTCTTT CASSWSTETEAFF
TRBJ1-1 TRBV27 TRBD1 many TGTGCCAGCACTCTGACAGGGGGAAACACTGAAGCTTTCTTT CASTLTGGNTEAFF
TRBJ2-5 TRBV5-1 . many TGCGCCAGCAGCAGCCCCAGGGCGGCTCAAGAGACCCAGTACTTC CASSSPRAAQETQYF
TRBJ2-3 TRBV9 TRBD1 many TGTGCCAGCAGCGCCCGGGACAGGGCAGGAATAGATACGCAGTATTTT CASSARDRAGIDTQYF
TRBJ1-2 TRBV27 . many TGTGCCAGCAGTTTAGAGGGGAGCTATGGCTACACCTTC CASSLEGSYGYTF
TRBJ2-2 TRBV5-1 . many TGCGCCAGCAGCCCGGACACAAACACCGGGGAGCTGTTTTTT CASSPDTNTGELFF
TRBJ1-2 TRBV7-9 . few TGTGCCAGCAGCTCAGTCGACAGTAACTATGGCTACACCTTC CASSSVDSNYGYTF